This section outlines one TCR beta chain sequence together with its context. The CDR3 is 13 amino acids. Between the trimmed V and J ends, which lost 1 base and 5 bases, there was a span of 9 bases. The germline gives CDR1 LGHNA, CDR2 YNFKEQ. This record comes from a study of T cell changes during pregnancy in multiple sclerosis. Sequenced by immunoSEQ multiplex PCR; TCRdb stores in-frame clones only, minus some. The table includes some 70,000 clones, approximately 90% detected once. Sequenced material: peripheral blood, taken in the second trimester of pregnancy. This sequence joins TRBV4-2 and TRBJ2-7; D call uncertain. This clonotype was sampled from a female donor in good health, enrolled as a control in a pregnancy study. CDR3 nucleotide sequence: TGTGCCAGCAGCCAAGGTGGTGGGCACGAGCAGTACTTC. Residues: CASSQGGGHEQYF.